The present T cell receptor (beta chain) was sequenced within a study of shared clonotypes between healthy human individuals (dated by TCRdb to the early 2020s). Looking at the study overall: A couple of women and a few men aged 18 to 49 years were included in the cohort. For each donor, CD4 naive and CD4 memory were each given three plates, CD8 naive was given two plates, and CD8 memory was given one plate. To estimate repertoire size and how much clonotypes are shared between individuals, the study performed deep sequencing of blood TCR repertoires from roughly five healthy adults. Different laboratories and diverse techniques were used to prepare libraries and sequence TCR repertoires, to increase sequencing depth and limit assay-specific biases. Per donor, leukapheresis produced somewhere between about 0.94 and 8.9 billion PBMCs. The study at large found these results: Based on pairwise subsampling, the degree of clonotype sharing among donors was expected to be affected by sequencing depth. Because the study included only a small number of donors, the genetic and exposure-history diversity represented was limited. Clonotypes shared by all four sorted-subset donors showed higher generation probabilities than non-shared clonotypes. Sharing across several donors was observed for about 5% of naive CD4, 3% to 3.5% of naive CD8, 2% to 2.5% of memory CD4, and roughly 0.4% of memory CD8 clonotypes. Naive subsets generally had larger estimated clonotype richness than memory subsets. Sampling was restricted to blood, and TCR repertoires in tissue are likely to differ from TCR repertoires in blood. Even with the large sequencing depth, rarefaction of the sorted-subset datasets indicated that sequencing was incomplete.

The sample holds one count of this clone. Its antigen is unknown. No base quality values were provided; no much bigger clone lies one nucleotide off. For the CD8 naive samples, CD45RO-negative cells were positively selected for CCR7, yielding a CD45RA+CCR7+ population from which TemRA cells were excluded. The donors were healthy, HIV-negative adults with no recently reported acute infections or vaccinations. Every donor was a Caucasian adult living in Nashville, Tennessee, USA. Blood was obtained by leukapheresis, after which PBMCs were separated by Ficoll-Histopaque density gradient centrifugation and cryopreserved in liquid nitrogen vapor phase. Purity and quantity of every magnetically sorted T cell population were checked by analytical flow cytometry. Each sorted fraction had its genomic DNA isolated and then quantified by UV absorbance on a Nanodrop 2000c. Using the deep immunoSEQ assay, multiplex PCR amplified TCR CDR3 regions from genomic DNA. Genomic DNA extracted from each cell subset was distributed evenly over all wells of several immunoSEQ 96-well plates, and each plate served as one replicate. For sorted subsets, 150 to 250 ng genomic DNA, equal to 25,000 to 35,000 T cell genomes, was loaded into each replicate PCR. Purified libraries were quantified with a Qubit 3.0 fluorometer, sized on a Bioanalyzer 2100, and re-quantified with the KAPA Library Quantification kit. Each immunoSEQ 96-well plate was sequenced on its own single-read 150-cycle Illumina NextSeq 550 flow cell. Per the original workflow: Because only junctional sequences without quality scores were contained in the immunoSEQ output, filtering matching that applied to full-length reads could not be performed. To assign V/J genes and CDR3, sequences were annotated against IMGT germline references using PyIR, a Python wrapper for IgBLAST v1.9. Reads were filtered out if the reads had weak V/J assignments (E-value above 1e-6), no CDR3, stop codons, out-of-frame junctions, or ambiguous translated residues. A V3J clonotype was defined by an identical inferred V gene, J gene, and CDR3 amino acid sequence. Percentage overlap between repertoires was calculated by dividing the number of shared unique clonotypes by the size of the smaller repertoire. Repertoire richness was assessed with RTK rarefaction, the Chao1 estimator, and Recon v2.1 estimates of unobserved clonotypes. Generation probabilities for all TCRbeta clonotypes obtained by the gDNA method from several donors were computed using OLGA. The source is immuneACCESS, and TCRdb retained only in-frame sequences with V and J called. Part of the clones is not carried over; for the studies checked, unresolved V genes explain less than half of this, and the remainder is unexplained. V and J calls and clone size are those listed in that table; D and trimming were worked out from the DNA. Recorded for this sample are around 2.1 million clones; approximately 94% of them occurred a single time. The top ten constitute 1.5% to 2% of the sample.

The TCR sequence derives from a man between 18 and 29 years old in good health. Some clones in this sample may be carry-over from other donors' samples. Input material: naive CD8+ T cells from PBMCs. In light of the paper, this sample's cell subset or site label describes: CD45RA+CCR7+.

The CDR3 reads CASSPRRGGFHTF. The base sequence is TGTGCCAGCAGTCCGCGACGGGGAGGGTTCCACACCTTC. Recombination linked TRBV27 to TRBJ1-2; the D gene cannot be resolved reliably. According to the germline V gene (reference sequence), CDR1 reads MNHEY and CDR2 reads SMNVEV. From cysteine to phenylalanine, the CDR3 is 13 amino acids long. The read is trimmed to its CDR3 DNA, 39 bases read in frame from base 1. Trimming takes 5 bases from V and 12 bases from J, and the germline ends sit 19 bases apart.